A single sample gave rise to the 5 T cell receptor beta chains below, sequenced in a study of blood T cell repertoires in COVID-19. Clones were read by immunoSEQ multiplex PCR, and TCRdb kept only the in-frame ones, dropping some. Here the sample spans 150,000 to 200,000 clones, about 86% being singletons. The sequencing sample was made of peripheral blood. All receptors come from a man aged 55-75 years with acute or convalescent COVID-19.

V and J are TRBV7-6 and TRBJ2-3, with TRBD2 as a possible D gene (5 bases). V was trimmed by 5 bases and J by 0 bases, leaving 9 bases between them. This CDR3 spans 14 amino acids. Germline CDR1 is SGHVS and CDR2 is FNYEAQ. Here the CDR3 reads CASSQRGSTDTQYF. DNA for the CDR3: TGTGCCAGCAGCCAGCGCGGGAGCACAGATACGCAGTATTTT.

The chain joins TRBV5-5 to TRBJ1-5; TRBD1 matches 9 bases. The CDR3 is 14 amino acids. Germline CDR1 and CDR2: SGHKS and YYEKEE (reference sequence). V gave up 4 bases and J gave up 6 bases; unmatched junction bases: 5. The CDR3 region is CASSRTGAGQPQHF. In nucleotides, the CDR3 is TGTGCCAGCAGCCGGACAGGGGCAGGTCAGCCCCAGCATTTT.

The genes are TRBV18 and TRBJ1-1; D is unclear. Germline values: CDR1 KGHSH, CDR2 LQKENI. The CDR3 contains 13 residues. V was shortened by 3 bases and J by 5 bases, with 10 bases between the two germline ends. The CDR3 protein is CASSPGGKTEAFF. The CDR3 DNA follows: TGTGCCAGCTCACCCGGAGGGAAAACTGAAGCTTTCTTT. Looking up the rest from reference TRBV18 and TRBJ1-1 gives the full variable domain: NAGVMQNPRHLVRRRGQEARLRCSPMKGHSHVYWYRQLPEEGLKFMVYLQKENIIDESGMPKERFSAEFPKEGPSILRIQQVVRGDSAAYFCASSPGGKTEAFFGQGTRLTVV.

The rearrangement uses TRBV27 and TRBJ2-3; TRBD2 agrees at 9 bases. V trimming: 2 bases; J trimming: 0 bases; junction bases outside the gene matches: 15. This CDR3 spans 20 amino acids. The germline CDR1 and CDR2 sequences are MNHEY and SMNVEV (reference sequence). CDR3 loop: CASSLRANSGSSTSTDTQYF. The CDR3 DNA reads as TGTGCCAGCAGTTTAAGGGCGAATAGCGGGAGTTCGACTAGCACAGATACGCAGTATTTT.

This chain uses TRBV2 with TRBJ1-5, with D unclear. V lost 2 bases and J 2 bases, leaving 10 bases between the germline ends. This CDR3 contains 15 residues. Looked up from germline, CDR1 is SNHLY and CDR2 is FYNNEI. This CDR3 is CASSERLRGNQPQHF. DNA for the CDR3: TGTGCCAGCAGTGAAAGGTTGAGGGGCAATCAGCCCCAGCATTTT.